This TCR beta chain is drawn from a study of cytomegalovirus exposure and HLA in healthy donors. Findings and limits, study-wide: Rates of TCR association differed by HLA locus in a later analysis, with DRB1 highest and HLA-C lowest. Later analysis showed most CMV-associated TCR beta chains appearing HLA-restricted.

Amplification used 60 Vbeta primers and 13 Jbeta primers. Assay: immunoSEQ multiplex PCR; the TCRdb copy retains only in-frame clones and omits some. Of approximately 170,000 clones detected, roughly 80% appear once; the ten largest clones hold approximately 0.8%. Remarks on this clone: Antigen specificity is unknown. The same CDR3 can be traced to other DNA sequences in this sample.

The length of the CDR3 is 16 residues. The germline V gene encodes CDR1 MNHNS and CDR2 SASEGT. V shed 0 bases and J 5 bases; nucleotides not matched to a gene: 7. This sequence was found in a woman between 18 and 30 years old in good health and CMV-seronegative. The specimen was PBMCs. This chain joins TRBV6-1 and TRBJ2-5, with TRBD2 matching over 9 bases. CDR3 bases: TGTGCCAGCAGTGAAGCTCTGGCGGGAGGGGGTGAGACCCAGTACTTC. Encoded protein: CASSEALAGGGETQYF.